This TCR beta chain was documented in a study of immune evolution from preneoplasia to lung adenocarcinoma. The CDR3 length is 16 residues. The germline V gene has CDR1 KGHSH and CDR2 LQKENI. H&E slides confirmed each diagnosis, reviewed by two pathologists independently. Findings of the study overall: KRAS-mutant nodules had the highest T cell clonality. From normal lung to invasive adenocarcinoma, top clone frequencies appeared to decrease. Later-stage lesions seemingly showed higher T cell density and diversity than normal lung.

In its sample, this clone was seen once. Its antigen is as yet unknown. One end of the junction fails to match germline, which may point to a read error. The sample carries other DNA sequences with the same CDR3. Produced via immunoSEQ multiplex PCR; TCRdb's table is partial and in-frame only. The top ten hold 6% to 7% of the sample, which has 35,000 to 40,000 clones, roughly 74% seen once. The chain is built from TRBV18 and TRBJ2-1; D may be TRBD2 (6 bases). The receptor comes from a person in their sixties or seventies with lung adenocarcinoma. The material sequenced was FFPE invasive lung adenocarcinoma tissue. CDR3 DNA: TGTGCCAGCTCACCACCCTCGAGGAAGGACTACAATGAGCAATTCTTC. Translating gives CASSPPSRKDYNEQFF.